These 18 T cell receptor beta chains share one sample of origin, sequenced in a study of PD-L1 blockade in urothelial cancer. Time point of the sample: peripheral blood 6 weeks after treatment start. The protocol was immunoSEQ multiplex PCR, while the TCRdb copy is restricted to in-frame clones and leaves out a portion. This sample carries 20,000 to 25,000 clones, more than 70% of them seen once, and the ten largest clones take roughly 1.5%. The sequencing here drew on PBMCs, taken around atezolizumab (anti-PD-L1) treatment. All receptors derive from a man in his sixties or seventies with urothelial cancer.

CDR3 loop: CASSASGWGYNEQFF. The CDR3 DNA reads as TGTGCCAGCAGCGCATCAGGGTGGGGTTACAATGAGCAGTTCTTC. This rearrangement joins TRBV9 to TRBJ2-1; D is possibly TRBD1 (5 bases). V lost 3 bases and J 4 bases, leaving 14 bases between the germline ends. The CDR3 loop spans 15 amino acids. The V gene's germline CDR1 is SGDLS and CDR2 YYNGEE.

The genes are TRBV5-1 and TRBJ2-2; 8 bases agree with TRBD1. CDR3 length: 14 amino acids. Germline V lookup: CDR1 SGHRS, CDR2 YFSETQ. J gave up 3 bases and V 4 bases, and 2 bases lay outside the gene matches. CDR3 nucleotide sequence: TGCGCCAGCAGCATACAGGGGGACACCGGGGAGCTGTTTTTT. Protein product: CASSIQGDTGELFF.

In its sample, this clone was seen once. The rearrangement joins TRBV7-9 to TRBJ2-1; 7 nucleotides agree with TRBD2. Germline trimming cut 3 bases from V and 2 bases from J; bases unmatched to any gene: 4. The CDR3 length is 15 residues. Germline values: CDR1 SEHNR, CDR2 FQNEAQ (reference sequence). The CDR3 DNA sequence: TGTGCCAGCAGCTTGGGGGGAGGGGCCTACAATGAGCAGTTCTTC. It codes for CASSLGGGAYNEQFF. Based on the CDR3 plus reference TRBV7-9 and TRBJ2-1, the full variable domain is DTGVSQNPRHKITKRGQNVTFRCDPISEHNRLYWYRQTLGQGPEFLTYFQNEAQLEKSRLLSDRFSAERPKGSFSTLEIQRTEQGDSAMYLCASSLGGGAYNEQFFGPGTRLTVL.

The chain is built from TRBV6-6 and TRBJ2-5; 10 bases agree with TRBD1. Losses at the gene ends were 4 bases for V and 2 bases for J; bases not matched to a gene: 4. The length of the CDR3 is 15 residues. Germline CDR1 is MNHNY and CDR2 is SVGAGI (reference sequence). The chain's CDR3 is CASSLPGQGQETQYF. The DNA for the CDR3 is TGTGCCAGCAGTTTGCCGGGACAGGGGCAAGAGACCCAGTACTTC.

V gene TRBV4-2 combines with J gene TRBJ2-1; TRBD2 agrees at 9 bases. CDR1 and CDR2 from the germline V gene are LGHNA and YNFKEQ. The CDR3 contains 16 residues. V shed 1 base and J 2 bases; nucleotides not matched to a gene: 3. CDR3 sequence (DNA): TGTGCCAGCAGCCAAGGTAGCGGGGGCGCCTACAATGAGCAGTTCTTC. Amino acids: CASSQGSGGAYNEQFF.

This clone was seen more than once but under ten times. The chain employs TRBV4-3 and TRBJ2-1; TRBD2 matches at 11 bases. CDR1 is LGHNA and CDR2 is YSLEER in the germline V gene. This CDR3 region has 17 residues. V dropped 0 bases and J dropped 3; count of bases not matched to a gene: 4. The CDR3 DNA follows: TGCGCCAGCAGCCAAGAGCTAGCGGGAGGTGACTACAATGAGCAGTTCTTC. Translating it yields CASSQELAGGDYNEQFF.

This sequence joins TRBV30 and TRBJ2-1; no firm D call. Germline assignment: CDR1 GTSNPN and CDR2 SVGIG (reference sequence). Trimming stripped 1 base from V and 7 bases from J, with 5 bases between. This CDR3 region has 11 residues. CDR3: CAWSELNEQFF. The DNA of the CDR3 is TGTGCCTGGAGTGAATTAAATGAGCAGTTCTTC.

V is TRBV6-6 and J is TRBJ1-2; D not certain. V gave up 10 bases and J gave up 3 bases, with 15 bases separating them. In germline, CDR1 is MNHNY, CDR2 SVGAGI (reference sequence). This CDR3 region has 13 residues. The DNA of the CDR3 is TGTGCCACCCGACTTGGATGGGACTATGGCTACACCTTC. Protein: CATRLGWDYGYTF.

J is TRBJ1-1 and V is TRBV5-1; TRBD1 aligns across 9 bases. CDR1 SGHRS and CDR2 YFSETQ come from the germline V gene. V shed 0 bases and J 5 bases; nucleotides not matched to a gene: 2. This CDR3 has 14 amino acids. The CDR3 nucleotides read TGCGCCAGCAGCTTGGAACAGGGGGCTACTGAAGCTTTCTTT. As protein: CASSLEQGATEAFF. Variable domain in full (rest from reference TRBV5-1 and TRBJ1-1): KAGVTQTPRYLIKTRGQQVTLSCSPISGHRSVSWYQQTPGQGLQFLFEYFSETQRNKGNFPGRFSGRQFSNSRSEMNVSTLELGDSALYLCASSLEQGATEAFFGQGTRLTVV.

This chain uses TRBV19 with TRBJ2-1; 11 nucleotides agree with TRBD2. The ends lost 10 bases at V and 7 bases at J; junction bases unmatched: 9. Germline V gene lookup returns CDR1 LNHDA and CDR2 SQIVND (reference sequence). The CDR3 consists of 14 residues. The CDR3 DNA is TGTGCCACCCAACCGGGACTAGCGGAGAATGAGCAGTTCTTC. Protein product: CATQPGLAENEQFF.

V and J are TRBV7-9 and TRBJ1-1; D is unclear. This CDR3 region has 13 residues. The V end was cut by 7 bases, the J end by 5 bases, with 14 bases between. CDR1 is SEHNR, CDR2 FQNEAQ, per germline (reference sequence). The CDR3 is CASNSYTATEAFF. Written as DNA, the CDR3 is TGTGCCAGCAACAGTTATACGGCTACTGAAGCTTTCTTT.

V usage is TRBV2 and J usage is TRBJ1-5; D is unclear. Trimming left V 4 bases short and J 7 bases short, with 14 bases between. The CDR3 runs to 14 residues. CDR1 and CDR2 from the germline V gene are SNHLY and FYNNEI. The CDR3 loop is CASSGGLIGQPQHF. DNA for the CDR3: TGTGCCAGCAGTGGAGGACTAATTGGGCAGCCCCAGCATTTT.

The V call is TRBV5-4, the J call TRBJ2-5, with a tentative D call TRBD1 (7 bases). Germline values: CDR1 SGHNT, CDR2 YYREEE (reference sequence). The V end was cut by 2 bases, the J end by 5 bases, with 13 bases between. This CDR3 has 14 amino acids. The CDR3 is CASSFVAGGETQYF. In DNA, the CDR3 is TGTGCCAGCAGCTTTGTTGCAGGGGGGGAGACCCAGTACTTC.

The chain is built from TRBV28 and TRBJ2-6, with D perhaps TRBD1 (5 bases). V was pared by 4 bases and J by 4 bases, with 20 bases between. CDR3 size: 18 residues. Germline loops: CDR1 MDHEN, CDR2 SYDVKM. CDR3 amino acids: CASSSRIGARSGANVLTF. CDR3 in DNA: TGTGCCAGCAGTTCACGGATAGGGGCAAGGTCGGGGGCCAACGTCCTGACTTTC.

The chain links TRBV5-6 to TRBJ2-1, with 7 positions matching TRBD1. Unmatched junction bases numbered 8, after V lost 5 bases and J lost 3 bases. CDR3 size: 15 residues. Looked up from germline, CDR1 is SGHDT and CDR2 is YYEEEE. The CDR3 sequence: CASSLYRGDYNEQFF. The CDR3, as DNA: TGTGCCAGCAGTCTCTACAGGGGCGACTACAATGAGCAGTTCTTC.

This chain joins TRBV7-2 and TRBJ2-5; a possible D gene is TRBD1 (8 bases). The V gene lost 5 bases and the J gene lost 4 bases, with 17 bases spanning the gap. The CDR3 has 15 amino acids. Germline loops: CDR1 SGHTA, CDR2 FQGNSA. CDR3 nucleotide sequence: TGTGCCAGCAGCGTCAAGACAGGGGAGGGAGAGACCCAGTACTTC. This sequence encodes CASSVKTGEGETQYF.

The chain employs TRBV19 and TRBJ2-1, with TRBD2 matching 8 bases. Germline CDR1 LNHDA, CDR2 SQIVND (reference sequence). The trim removed 5 bases at V and 8 bases at J, leaving 17 bases unmatched. The CDR3 has 17 amino acids. Here the CDR3 reads CASSRIGSEAGADEQFF. CDR3 DNA: TGTGCCAGTAGTCGAATAGGAAGTGAAGCGGGAGCCGATGAGCAGTTCTTC.

The chain joins TRBV10-1 to TRBJ2-1; perhaps TRBD1 as D (6 bases). CDR3 length: 13 amino acids. Germline-derived CDR1 and CDR2 are WNHNN and SYGVQD (reference sequence). Trimming left V 3 bases short and J 10 bases short, with 13 bases between. Here the CDR3 reads CASSETGNIEQFF. CDR3 nucleotides: TGCGCCAGCAGTGAAACAGGGAATATCGAGCAGTTCTTC.